Detailed here is one T cell receptor beta chain. Its antigen is as yet unknown. The CDR3 is 16 residues long. Germline V lookup: CDR1 SGHRS, CDR2 YFSETQ. V was clipped by 4 bases and J by 1 base; unmatched bases: 9. The sample originates from a study of post-analysis software for immune sequencing data. Carried by the TCR beta cDNA libraries were unique molecular identifiers. The source material, roughly 0.85 to 10 million T cells, gave rise to 450,000 to 550,000 cDNA molecules. TCRdb ran MiXCR on the PCR reads and lists one entry per CDR3 protein. Of some 700,000 distinct CDR3 sequences listed, over 45% are singletons. Study results and caveats: There was significantly lower normalized Chao1 diversity in multiple sclerosis patients than in controls. Same-batch preparations were strongly co-clustered by F measure. Compared with controls, patients had more of about 5 TRBV segments, including TRBV5-6, TRBV5-1 and TRBV20-1.

The rearrangement joins TRBV5-1 to TRBJ2-7; TRBD1 matches at 9 bases. The receptor was derived from a girl aged 2-10 years with multiple sclerosis. The sequenced material came from blood. The CDR3 DNA reads as TGCGCCAGCAGCCCGGCCGGGACAGGGCCTTCCTACGAGCAGTACTTC. It is translated as CASSPAGTGPSYEQYF.